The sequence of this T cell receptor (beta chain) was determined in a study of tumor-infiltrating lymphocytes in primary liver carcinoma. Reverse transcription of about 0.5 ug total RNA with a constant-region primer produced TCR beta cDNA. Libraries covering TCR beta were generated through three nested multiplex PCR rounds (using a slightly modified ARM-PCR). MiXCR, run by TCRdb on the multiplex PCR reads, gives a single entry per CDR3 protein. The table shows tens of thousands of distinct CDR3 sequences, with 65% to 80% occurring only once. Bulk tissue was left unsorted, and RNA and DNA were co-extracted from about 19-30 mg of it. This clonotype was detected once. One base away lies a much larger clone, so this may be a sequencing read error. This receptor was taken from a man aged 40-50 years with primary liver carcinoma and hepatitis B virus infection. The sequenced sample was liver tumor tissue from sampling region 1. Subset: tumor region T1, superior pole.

In DNA, the CDR3 is TGTGCCAGCAGGCTGGACAGGGGGGACTACGAGCAGTACTTC. Translated, it gives CASRLDRGDYEQYF. The chain uses TRBV28 and TRBJ2-7, with TRBD1 matching over 10 bases. Germline-derived CDR1 and CDR2 are MDHEN and SYDVKM. The CDR3 covers 14 residues. The V segment lost 6 bases and the J segment 3 bases; nucleotides outside the gene matches: 5. The entire variable domain, with the rest obtained from reference TRBV28 and TRBJ2-7, is as follows: DVKVTQSSRYLVKRTGEKVFLECVQDMDHENMFWYRQDPGLGLRLIYFSYDVKMKEKGDIPEGYSVSREKKERFSLILESASTNQTSMYLCASRLDRGDYEQYFGPGTRLTVT.